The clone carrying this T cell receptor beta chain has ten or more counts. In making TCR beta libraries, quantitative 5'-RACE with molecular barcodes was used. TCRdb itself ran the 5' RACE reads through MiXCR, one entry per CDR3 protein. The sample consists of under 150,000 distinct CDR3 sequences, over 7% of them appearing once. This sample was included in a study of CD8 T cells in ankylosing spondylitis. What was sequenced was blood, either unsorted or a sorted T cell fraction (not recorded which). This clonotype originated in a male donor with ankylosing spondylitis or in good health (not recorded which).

The CDR3 sequence is CASSSRELNTYEQYF. DNA of the CDR3: TGTGCCAGCAGCAGTAGGGAACTAAACACCTACGAGCAGTACTTC. The V gene is TRBV7-9, the J gene TRBJ2-7; D call uncertain. CDR3 length equals 15 residues. Germline CDR1 reads SEHNR; CDR2 reads FQNEAQ (reference sequence). V shed 5 bases and J shed 2 bases, with 16 bases lying between them. The entire variable domain, with the rest obtained from reference TRBV7-9 and TRBJ2-7, is as follows: DTGVSQNPRHKITKRGQNVTFRCDPISEHNRLYWYRQTLGQGPEFLTYFQNEAQLEKSRLLSDRFSAERPKGSFSTLEIQRTEQGDSAMYLCASSSRELNTYEQYFGPGTRLTVT.